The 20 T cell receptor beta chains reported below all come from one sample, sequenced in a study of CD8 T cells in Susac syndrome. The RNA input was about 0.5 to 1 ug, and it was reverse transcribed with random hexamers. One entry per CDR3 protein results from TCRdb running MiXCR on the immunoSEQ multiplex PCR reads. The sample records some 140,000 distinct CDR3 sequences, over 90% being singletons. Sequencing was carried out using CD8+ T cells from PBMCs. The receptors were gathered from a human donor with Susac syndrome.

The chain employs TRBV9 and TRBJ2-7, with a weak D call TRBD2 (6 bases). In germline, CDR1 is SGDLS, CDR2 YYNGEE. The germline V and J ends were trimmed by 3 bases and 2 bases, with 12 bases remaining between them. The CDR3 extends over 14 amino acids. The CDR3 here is CASSGRTNTYEQYF. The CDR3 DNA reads TGTGCCAGCAGCGGACGGACTAACACCTACGAGCAGTACTTC.

CDR3 in DNA: TGTGCCAGCTCACCCCTCCCTGAAGCTTTCTTT. This translates into CASSPLPEAFF. V and J are TRBV18 and TRBJ1-1; D not certain. Trimming stripped 3 bases from V and 6 bases from J, with 5 bases between. The CDR3 loop spans 11 amino acids. CDR1 and CDR2 (germline): KGHSH, LQKENI.

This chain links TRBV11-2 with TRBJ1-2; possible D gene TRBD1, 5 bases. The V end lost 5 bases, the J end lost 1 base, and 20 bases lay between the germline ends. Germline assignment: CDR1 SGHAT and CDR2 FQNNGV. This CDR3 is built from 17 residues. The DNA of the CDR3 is TGTGCCAGCAGCCCGAAGGGACGGGAATCTTATAACTATGGCTACACCTTC. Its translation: CASSPKGRESYNYGYTF.

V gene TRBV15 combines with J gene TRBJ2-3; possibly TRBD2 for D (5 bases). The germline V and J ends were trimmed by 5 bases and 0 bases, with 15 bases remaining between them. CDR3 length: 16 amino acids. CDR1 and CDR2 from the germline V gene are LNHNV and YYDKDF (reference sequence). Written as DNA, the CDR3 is TGTGCCACCAGCGGGCCCGGGGAAGGGAGCACAGATACGCAGTATTTT. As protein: CATSGPGEGSTDTQYF.

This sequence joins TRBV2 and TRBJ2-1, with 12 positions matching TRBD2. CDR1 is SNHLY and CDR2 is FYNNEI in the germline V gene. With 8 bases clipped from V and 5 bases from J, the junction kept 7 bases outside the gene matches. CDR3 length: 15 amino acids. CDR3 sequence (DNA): TGTGCCAGCTGTTTGACTAGCGGGAGTGACAATGAGCAGTTCTTC. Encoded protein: CASCLTSGSDNEQFF.

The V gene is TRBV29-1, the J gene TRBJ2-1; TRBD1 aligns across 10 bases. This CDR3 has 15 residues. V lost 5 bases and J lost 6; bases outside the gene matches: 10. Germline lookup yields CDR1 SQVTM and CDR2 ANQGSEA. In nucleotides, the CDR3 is TGCAGCGTTTCGCTCGACAGGGGGCAGATCAATGAGCAGTTCTTC. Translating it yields CSVSLDRGQINEQFF.

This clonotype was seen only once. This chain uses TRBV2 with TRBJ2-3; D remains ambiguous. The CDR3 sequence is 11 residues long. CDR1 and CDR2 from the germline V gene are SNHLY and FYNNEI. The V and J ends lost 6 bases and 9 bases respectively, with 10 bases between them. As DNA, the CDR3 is TGTGCCAGCAGCCCCCAAGGGACGCAGTATTTT. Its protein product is CASSPQGTQYF.

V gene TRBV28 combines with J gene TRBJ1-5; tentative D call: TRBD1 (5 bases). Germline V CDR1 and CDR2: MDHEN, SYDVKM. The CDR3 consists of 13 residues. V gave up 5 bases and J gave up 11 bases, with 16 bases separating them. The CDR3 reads CASSETGLKSQHF. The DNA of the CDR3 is TGTGCCAGCAGTGAAACAGGTCTCAAATCCCAGCATTTT.

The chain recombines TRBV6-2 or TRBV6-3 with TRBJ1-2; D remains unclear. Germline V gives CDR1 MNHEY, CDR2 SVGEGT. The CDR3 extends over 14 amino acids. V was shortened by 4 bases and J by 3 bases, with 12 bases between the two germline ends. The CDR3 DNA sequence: TGTGCCAGCAGTTCCGAAGCCAGTCACTATGGCTACACCTTC. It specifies CASSSEASHYGYTF.

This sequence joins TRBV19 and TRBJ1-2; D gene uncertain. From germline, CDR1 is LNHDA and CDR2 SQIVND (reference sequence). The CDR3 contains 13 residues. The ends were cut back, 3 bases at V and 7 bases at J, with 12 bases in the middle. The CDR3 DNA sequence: TGTGCCAGTAGTATCTTGTCCGGAGCTGGCTACACCTTC. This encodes CASSILSGAGYTF.

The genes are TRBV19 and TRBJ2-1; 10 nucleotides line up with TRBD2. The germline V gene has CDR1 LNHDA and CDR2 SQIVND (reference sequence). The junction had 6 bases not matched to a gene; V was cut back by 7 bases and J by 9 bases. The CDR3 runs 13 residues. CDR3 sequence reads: CASIGAGGLEQFF. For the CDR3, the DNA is TGTGCCAGTATCGGAGCGGGAGGGCTTGAGCAGTTCTTC.

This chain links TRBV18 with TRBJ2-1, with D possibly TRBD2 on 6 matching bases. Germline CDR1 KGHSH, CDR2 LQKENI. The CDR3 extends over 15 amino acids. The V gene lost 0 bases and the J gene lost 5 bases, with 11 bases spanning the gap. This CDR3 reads CASSPPSGGNNEQFF. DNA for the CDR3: TGTGCCAGCTCACCACCGTCAGGCGGGAACAATGAGCAGTTCTTC.

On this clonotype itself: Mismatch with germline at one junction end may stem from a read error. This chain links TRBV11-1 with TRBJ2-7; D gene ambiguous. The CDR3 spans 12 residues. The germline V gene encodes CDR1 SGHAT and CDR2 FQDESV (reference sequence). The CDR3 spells CASTARYYAQYF. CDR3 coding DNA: TGTGCCAGCACCGCGAGGTACTACGCGCAGTACTTC.

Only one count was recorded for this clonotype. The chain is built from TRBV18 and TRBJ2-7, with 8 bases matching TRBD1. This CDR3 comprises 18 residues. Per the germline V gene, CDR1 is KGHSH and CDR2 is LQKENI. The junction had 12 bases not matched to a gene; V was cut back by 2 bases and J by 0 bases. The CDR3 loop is CASSPIGQGEQSSYEQYF. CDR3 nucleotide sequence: TGTGCCAGCTCACCAATCGGACAGGGAGAACAAAGCTCCTACGAGCAGTACTTC.

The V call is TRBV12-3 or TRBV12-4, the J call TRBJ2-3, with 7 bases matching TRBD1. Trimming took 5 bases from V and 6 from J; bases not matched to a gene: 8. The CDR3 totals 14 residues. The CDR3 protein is CASSLSGTEDTQYF. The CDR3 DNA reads TGTGCCAGCAGTCTATCCGGGACAGAGGATACGCAGTATTTT.

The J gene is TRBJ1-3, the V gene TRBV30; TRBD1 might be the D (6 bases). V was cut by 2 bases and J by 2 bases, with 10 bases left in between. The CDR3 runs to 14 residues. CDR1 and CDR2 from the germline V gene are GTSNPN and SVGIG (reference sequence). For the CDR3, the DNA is TGTGCCTGGAGTTGGACAGATACTGGAAACACCATATATTTT. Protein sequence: CAWSWTDTGNTIYF.

Here the CDR3 reads CASSTATGAEQYF. CDR3 sequence (DNA): TGTGCCAGTAGTACGGCGACAGGGGCCGAGCAGTACTTC. This chain connects TRBV19 to TRBJ2-7; 8 nucleotides line up with TRBD1. J lost 6 bases, V lost 4 bases, and 5 bases had no gene match. Germline CDR1 reads LNHDA; CDR2 reads SQIVND (reference sequence). This CDR3 region has 13 residues.

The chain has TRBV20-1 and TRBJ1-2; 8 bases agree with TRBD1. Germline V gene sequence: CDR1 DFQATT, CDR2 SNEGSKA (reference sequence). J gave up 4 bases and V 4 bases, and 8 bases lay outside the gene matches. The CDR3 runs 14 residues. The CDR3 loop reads CSATETTGAYGYTF. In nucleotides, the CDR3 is TGCAGTGCTACCGAAACGACAGGGGCCTATGGCTACACCTTC.

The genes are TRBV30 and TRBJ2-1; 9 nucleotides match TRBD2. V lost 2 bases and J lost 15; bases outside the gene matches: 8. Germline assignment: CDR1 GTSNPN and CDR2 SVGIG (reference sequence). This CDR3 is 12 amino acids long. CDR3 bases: TGTGCCTGGAGTAGTTCTAGCGGGGCCTTGTTCTTC. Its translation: CAWSSSSGALFF.

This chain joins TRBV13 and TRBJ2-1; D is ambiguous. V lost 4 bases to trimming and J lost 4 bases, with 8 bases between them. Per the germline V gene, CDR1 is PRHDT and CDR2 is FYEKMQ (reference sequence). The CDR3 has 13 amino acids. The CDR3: CASSSTNYNEQFF. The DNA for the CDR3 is TGTGCCAGCAGCTCCACGAATTACAATGAGCAGTTCTTC.